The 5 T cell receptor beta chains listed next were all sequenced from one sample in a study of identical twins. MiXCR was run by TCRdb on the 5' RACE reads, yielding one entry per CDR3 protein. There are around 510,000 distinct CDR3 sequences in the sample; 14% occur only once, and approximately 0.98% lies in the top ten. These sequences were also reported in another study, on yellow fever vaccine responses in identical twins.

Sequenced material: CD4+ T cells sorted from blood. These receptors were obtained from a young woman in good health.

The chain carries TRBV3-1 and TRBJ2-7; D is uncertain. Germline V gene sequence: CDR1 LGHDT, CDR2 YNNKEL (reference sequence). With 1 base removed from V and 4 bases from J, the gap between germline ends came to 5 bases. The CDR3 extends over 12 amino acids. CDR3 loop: CASSQAEYEQYF. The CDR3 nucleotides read TGTGCCAGCAGCCAAGCGGAATACGAGCAGTACTTC.

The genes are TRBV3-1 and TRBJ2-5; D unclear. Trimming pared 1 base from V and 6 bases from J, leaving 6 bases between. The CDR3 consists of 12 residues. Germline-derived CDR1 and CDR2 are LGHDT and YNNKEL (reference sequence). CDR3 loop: CASSQGRKTQYF. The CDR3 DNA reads TGTGCCAGCAGCCAAGGGAGAAAGACCCAGTACTTC.

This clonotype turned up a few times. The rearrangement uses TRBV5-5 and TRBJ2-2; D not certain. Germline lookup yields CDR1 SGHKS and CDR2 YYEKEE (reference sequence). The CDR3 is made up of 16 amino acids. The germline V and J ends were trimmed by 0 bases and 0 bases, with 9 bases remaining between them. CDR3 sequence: CASSLGVGSNTGELFF. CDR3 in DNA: TGTGCCAGCAGCTTGGGAGTGGGTTCGAACACCGGGGAGCTGTTTTTT.

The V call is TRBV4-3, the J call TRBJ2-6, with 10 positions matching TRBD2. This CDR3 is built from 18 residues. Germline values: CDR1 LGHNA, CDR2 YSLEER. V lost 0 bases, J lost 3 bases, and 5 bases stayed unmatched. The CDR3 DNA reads TGCGCCAGCAGCCAAGATAGTCTAGCGGGAGTTGGGGCCAACGTCCTGACTTTC. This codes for CASSQDSLAGVGANVLTF.

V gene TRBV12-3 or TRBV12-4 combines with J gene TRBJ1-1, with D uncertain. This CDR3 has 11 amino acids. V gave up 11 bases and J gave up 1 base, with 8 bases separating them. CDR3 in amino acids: CAGKKNTEAFF. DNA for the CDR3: TGTGCCGGGAAGAAGAACACTGAAGCTTTCTTT.